A single sample is the source of the 18 T cell receptor beta chains below, sequenced in a study of blood T cell repertoires in COVID-19. Repertoires were generated with immunoSEQ multiplex PCR, while TCRdb's copy carries only in-frame clones and drops some. The repertoire holds roughly 110,000 clones, with 70% to 90% as singletons. Sequencing was carried out using peripheral blood. Receptor source: a woman aged 70-85 years who had recovered from COVID-19.

The gene calls are TRBV7-2 and TRBJ2-7; tentatively, D is TRBD1 (6 bases). V lost 1 base, J lost 1 base, and 11 bases lay in between. The CDR3 runs to 15 residues. Germline V gene lookup returns CDR1 SGHTA and CDR2 FQGNSA. CDR3 bases: TGTGCCAGCAGCTTAGACAGGGTCAGGTCCTACGAGCAGTACTTC. Its protein product is CASSLDRVRSYEQYF.

The chain is built from TRBV6-5 and TRBJ2-2; 10 bases map to TRBD2. V shed 6 bases, J shed 6 bases, and the junction held 4 bases outside the gene matches. The CDR3 has 14 amino acids. Germline V lookup: CDR1 MNHEY, CDR2 SVGAGI. Here the CDR3 reads CASRLAGPAGELFF. The CDR3 DNA reads as TGTGCCAGCAGACTAGCGGGACCCGCCGGGGAGCTGTTTTTT.

This clone was seen a few times. The chain combines TRBV27 with TRBJ2-5; D gene unclear. Germline V gives CDR1 MNHEY, CDR2 SMNVEV (reference sequence). The CDR3 has 14 residues. Trimming left V 0 bases short and J 4 bases short, with 9 bases between. CDR3 region: CASSLSSPLETQYF. The CDR3 DNA is TGTGCCAGCAGTTTATCAAGCCCCCTAGAGACCCAGTACTTC.

This chain uses TRBV9 with TRBJ2-3; no reliable D call. The V and J ends lost 1 base and 4 bases respectively, with 7 bases between them. Germline CDR1 and CDR2: SGDLS and YYNGEE. The length of the CDR3 is 13 residues. The CDR3 reads CASSVNSPDTQYF. The CDR3 region has the DNA TGTGCCAGCAGCGTAAATTCTCCAGATACGCAGTATTTT.

This chain uses TRBV10-3 with TRBJ2-7, with D perhaps matching TRBD1 (6 bases). Deletions cut 0 bases from V and 2 bases from J, with 11 bases between. Germline CDR1 reads ENHRY; CDR2 reads SYGVKD. The CDR3 totals 15 residues. The CDR3 DNA follows: TGTGCCATCAGTGAGTCGCAGGGGCCGACCTACGAGCAGTACTTC. This sequence encodes CAISESQGPTYEQYF.

This chain uses TRBV6-5 with TRBJ2-7, with TRBD2 matching 7 bases. The junction had 5 bases not matched to a gene; V was cut back by 10 bases and J by 2 bases. The CDR3 totals 12 residues. Germline CDR1 and CDR2: MNHEY and SVGAGI. CDR3 nucleotides: TGTGCCACCTCGGGGGGAGCCTACGAGCAGTACTTC. Translated: CATSGGAYEQYF.

This chain connects TRBV12-3 or TRBV12-4 to TRBJ2-5, with 7 bases identical to TRBD1. Losses at the gene ends were 6 bases for V and 2 bases for J; bases not matched to a gene: 3. The CDR3 spans 13 residues. The CDR3 DNA sequence: TGTGCCAGCAGGGCACAGGGGCAAGAGACCCAGTACTTC. Translating it yields CASRAQGQETQYF.

The gene calls are TRBV5-4 and TRBJ1-4, with a tentative D call TRBD1 (5 bases). V lost 0 bases and J 8 bases, leaving 17 bases between the germline ends. From germline, CDR1 is SGHNT and CDR2 YYREEE (reference sequence). There are 16 residues in the CDR3. Here the CDR3 reads CASSLGHRSGPEKLFF. The CDR3 DNA reads TGTGCCAGCAGCTTGGGTCATAGGTCAGGGCCGGAAAAACTGTTTTTT.

This rearrangement joins TRBV9 to TRBJ1-1; possibly TRBD1 for D (5 bases). CDR3 length equals 13 residues. V lost 2 bases and J lost 3, with 8 bases in between. The germline V gene encodes CDR1 SGDLS and CDR2 YYNGEE. CDR3 in DNA: TGTGCCAGCAGCGTTCTCAGGGACACTGAAGCTTTCTTT. It encodes CASSVLRDTEAFF.

CDR3 DNA sequence: TGTGCCTGGAGTGTTAGGTTCGAGTGGGACAGTGAAGCTTTCTTT. Translation gives CAWSVRFEWDSEAFF. The genes are TRBV30 and TRBJ1-1; 7 nucleotides match TRBD1. Per the germline V gene, CDR1 is GTSNPN and CDR2 is SVGIG (reference sequence). CDR3 size: 15 residues. V shed 0 bases, J shed 7 bases, and the junction held 11 bases outside the gene matches.

This clone was counted once. This rearrangement joins TRBV9 to TRBJ2-3; 8 bases match TRBD2. CDR1 SGDLS and CDR2 YYNGEE come from the germline V gene. The CDR3 consists of 16 residues. J gave up 5 bases and V 0 bases, and 8 bases lay outside the gene matches. The CDR3 DNA is TGTGCCAGCAGCGTAGAGGCGGGGGGCGGAGGAGATACGCAGTATTTT. It translates to CASSVEAGGGGDTQYF.

This sequence joins TRBV4-3 and TRBJ2-5; 16 bases line up with TRBD2. This CDR3 region has 17 residues. The V and J ends lost 7 bases and 3 bases, in that order; junction bases with no gene match: 8. The germline gives CDR1 LGHNA, CDR2 YSLEER. The CDR3 DNA is TGCGCCAGCAACCAGCCCGGGACTAGCGGGGGGGAAGAGACCCAGTACTTC. It encodes CASNQPGTSGGEETQYF.

J is TRBJ1-6 and V is TRBV30; D call uncertain. This CDR3 comprises 14 residues. V shed 3 bases and J shed 11 bases, with 17 bases lying between them. CDR1 and CDR2 from the germline V gene are GTSNPN and SVGIG (reference sequence). The DNA for the CDR3 is TGTGCCTGGAGGCGGGAGGCGGGCTGGGCACCCCTCCACTTT. Translated: CAWRREAGWAPLHF.

The chain has TRBV6-5 and TRBJ1-5; D call uncertain. CDR3 length equals 13 residues. CDR1 is MNHEY and CDR2 is SVGAGI in the germline V gene. Trimming left V 2 bases short and J 4 bases short, with 6 bases between. CDR3 loop: CASSYGQNQPQHF. The DNA for the CDR3 is TGTGCCAGCAGTTACGGGCAGAATCAGCCCCAGCATTTT.

The chain links TRBV9 to TRBJ1-2; 12 bases fit TRBD1. The CDR3 consists of 17 residues. In germline, CDR1 is SGDLS, CDR2 YYNGEE. V trimming: 7 bases; J trimming: 4 bases; junction bases outside the gene matches: 14. This CDR3 is CASRRPGTGGRSYGYTF. The CDR3 DNA follows: TGTGCCAGCCGACGTCCCGGGACAGGGGGCCGGAGCTATGGCTACACCTTC.

The genes are TRBV9 and TRBJ2-7; D may be TRBD2 (7 bases). Deletions cut 4 bases from V and 3 bases from J, with 14 bases between. From germline, CDR1 is SGDLS and CDR2 YYNGEE. The CDR3 consists of 14 residues. The CDR3 DNA sequence: TGTGCCAGCAGCCCCGCGGGGGCGGGCTACGAGCAGTACTTC. Its translation is CASSPAGAGYEQYF.

The DNA for the CDR3 is TGTGCCAGCGTGAAAGACAGCCTAAATGAGCAGTTCTTC. Protein sequence: CASVKDSLNEQFF. The chain is built from TRBV6-6 and TRBJ2-1; possible D gene TRBD1, 5 bases. Trimming stripped 8 bases from V and 7 bases from J, with 15 bases between. CDR1 and CDR2 from the germline V gene are MNHNY and SVGAGI (reference sequence). This CDR3 comprises 13 residues.

This chain joins TRBV3-1 (or the pseudogene TRBV3-2) and TRBJ2-1; perhaps TRBD1 as D (5 bases). In germline, CDR1 is LGHDT, CDR2 YNNKEL (reference sequence). Deletions cut 1 base from V and 8 bases from J, with 6 bases between. The CDR3 is made up of 12 amino acids. The CDR3 nucleotides are TGTGCCAGCAGCCAAGCAGGGTATGAGCAGTTCTTC. It is translated as CASSQAGYEQFF.